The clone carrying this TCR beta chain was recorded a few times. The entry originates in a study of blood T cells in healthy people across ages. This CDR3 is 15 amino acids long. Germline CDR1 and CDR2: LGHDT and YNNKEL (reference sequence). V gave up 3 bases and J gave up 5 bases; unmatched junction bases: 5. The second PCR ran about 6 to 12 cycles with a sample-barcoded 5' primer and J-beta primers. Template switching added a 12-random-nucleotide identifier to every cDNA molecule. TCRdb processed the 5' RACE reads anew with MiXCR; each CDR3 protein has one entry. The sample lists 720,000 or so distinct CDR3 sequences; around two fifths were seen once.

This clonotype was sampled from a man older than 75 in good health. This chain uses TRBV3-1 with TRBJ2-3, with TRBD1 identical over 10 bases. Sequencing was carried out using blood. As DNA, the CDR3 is TGTGCCAGCAGCCATAAGGGGACAGGGGTAGATACGCAGTATTTT. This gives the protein CASSHKGTGVDTQYF.